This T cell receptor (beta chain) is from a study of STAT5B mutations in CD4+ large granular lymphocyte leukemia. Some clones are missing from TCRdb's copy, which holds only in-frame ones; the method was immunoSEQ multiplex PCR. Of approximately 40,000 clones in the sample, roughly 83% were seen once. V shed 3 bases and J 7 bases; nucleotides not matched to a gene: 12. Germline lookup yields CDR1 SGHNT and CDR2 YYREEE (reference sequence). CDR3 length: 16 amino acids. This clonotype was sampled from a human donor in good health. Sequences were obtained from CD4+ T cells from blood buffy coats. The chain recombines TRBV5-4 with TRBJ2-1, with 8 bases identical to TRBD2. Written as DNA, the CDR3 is TGTGCCAGCAGCTCAAAAGCGGGAGAAAATCCAAATGAGCAGTTCTTC. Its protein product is CASSSKAGENPNEQFF.